These 14 T cell receptor beta chains originate from one sample sequenced in a study of T-cell reconstitution after alpha-beta-depleted transplantation in children. A TCRbeta library incorporating unique molecular identifiers was prepared. TCRdb processed the PCR reads anew with MiXCR; each CDR3 protein has one entry. The data contain approximately 390,000 distinct CDR3 sequences, approximately 11% of them singletons. The source was PBMCs from the stem cell graft donor, collected from the stem cell graft. All receptors come from a human donor who donated a stem cell graft to a child with acute myeloid leukemia.

This clonotype was seen many times. Since no conserved phenylalanine or tryptophan closes the CDR3, a read error is the likely cause. Because the CDR3's place on the DNA is in doubt, the DNA is left out and the CDR3 is given as listed by TCRdb. The chain's CDR3 is CASSLSGGLKE. The chain uses TRBV7-9 and TRBJ2-3; the table assigns TRBD2, which was not confirmed against the DNA. The CDR3 length equals 11 residues, ends included. Per germline, CDR1 SEHNR and CDR2 FQNEAQ (reference sequence).

This chain connects TRBV11-2 to TRBJ2-3, with D unclear. There are 15 residues in the CDR3. The germline V gene encodes CDR1 SGHAT and CDR2 FQNNGV. The V and J ends lost 1 base and 2 bases respectively, with 10 bases between them. The CDR3 nucleotides are TGTGCCAGCAGCTTAGGTTTCGACCCCACAGATACGCAGTATTTT. Its translation: CASSLGFDPTDTQYF.

The gene calls are TRBV7-2 and TRBJ2-1; D remains ambiguous. The CDR3 extends over 14 amino acids. V was cut by 1 base and J by 0 bases, with 4 bases left in between. Germline lookup yields CDR1 SGHTA and CDR2 FQGNSA. DNA for the CDR3: TGTGCCAGCAGCTTAGGCTACTCCTACAATGAGCAGTTCTTC. Protein product: CASSLGYSYNEQFF.

This clonotype was seen a handful of times. The chain has TRBV18 and TRBJ2-3; 8 nucleotides align to TRBD1. The V segment lost 3 bases and the J segment 0 bases; nucleotides outside the gene matches: 8. There are 17 residues in the CDR3. Germline lookup yields CDR1 KGHSH and CDR2 LQKENI. CDR3 protein: CASSPGQATSSTDTQYF. The CDR3 DNA follows: TGTGCCAGCTCACCGGGACAGGCGACCTCTAGCACAGATACGCAGTATTTT.

V is TRBV25-1 and J is TRBJ2-5, with a weak D call TRBD1 (5 bases). CDR3 length: 15 residues. CDR1 MGHDK and CDR2 SYGVNS come from the germline V gene. Trimming took 0 bases from V and 5 from J, leaving 13 bases between them. In DNA, the CDR3 is TGTGCCAGCAGTGAATATAAAGGGGCACGTGAGACCCAGTACTTC. Its protein product is CASSEYKGARETQYF.

V is TRBV12-3 or TRBV12-4 and J is TRBJ2-5, with D uncertain. Trimming left V 5 bases short and J 4 bases short, with 5 bases between. The CDR3 is 11 residues long. The CDR3 reads CASSVSETQYF. The CDR3 nucleotides are TGTGCCAGCAGTGTCTCAGAGACCCAGTACTTC.

This clonotype was seen a few times. The chain joins TRBV10-3 to TRBJ1-3; D not certain. This CDR3 spans 13 amino acids. CDR1 ENHRY and CDR2 SYGVKD come from the germline V gene. Trimming left V 7 bases short and J 0 bases short, with 7 bases between. The CDR3 region is CAINRGSGNTIYF. Written as DNA, the CDR3 is TGTGCCATCAACCGGGGCTCTGGAAACACCATATATTTT.

The chain links TRBV4-3 to TRBJ1-2; D is undetermined. Germline CDR1 LGHNA, CDR2 YSLEER. V lost 0 bases and J 3 bases, leaving 11 bases between the germline ends. The CDR3 loop spans 15 amino acids. Here the CDR3 reads CASSQDHAGDYGYTF. The DNA of the CDR3 is TGCGCCAGCAGCCAAGACCATGCCGGCGACTATGGCTACACCTTC.

This clonotype has at least ten counts. V is TRBV5-1 and J is TRBJ1-2; D call uncertain. From germline, CDR1 is SGHRS and CDR2 YFSETQ. This CDR3 has 13 amino acids. The V end was cut by 0 bases, the J end by 2 bases, with 5 bases between. DNA of the CDR3: TGCGCCAGCAGCTTGGAGGCCAACTATGGCTACACCTTC. It encodes CASSLEANYGYTF.

As DNA, the CDR3 is TGTGCCAGCGGGGGAGCGGAAGCTAGCACAGATACGCAGTATTTT. It specifies CASGGAEASTDTQYF. The chain combines TRBV2 with TRBJ2-3; D possibly uses TRBD1 or TRBD2 (5 bases each). Trimming left V 8 bases short and J 0 bases short, with 15 bases between. The CDR3 totals 15 residues. Germline V gene sequence: CDR1 SNHLY, CDR2 FYNNEI. The whole variable domain, filled in from reference TRBV2 and TRBJ2-3, reads EPEVTQTPSHQVTQMGQEVILRCVPISNHLYFYWYRQILGQKVEFLVSFYNNEISEKSEIFDDQFSVERPDGSNFTLKIRSTKLEDSAMYFCASGGAEASTDTQYFGPGTRLTVL.

This clonotype was detected ten times or more. This chain links TRBV7-2 with TRBJ2-3, with a possible D match to TRBD1 (7 bases). The length of the CDR3 is 13 residues. Germline CDR1 reads SGHTA; CDR2 reads FQGNSA. V was clipped by 3 bases and J by 4 bases, with 8 bases between them. The CDR3 sequence: CASSFRGADTQYF. CDR3 nucleotide sequence: TGTGCCAGCAGCTTCAGGGGGGCAGATACGCAGTATTTT.

J is TRBJ2-1 and V is TRBV14; 7 bases line up with TRBD2. Germline assignment: CDR1 SGHDN and CDR2 FVKESK. The CDR3 sequence is 18 residues long. With 0 bases clipped from V and 9 bases from J, the junction kept 17 bases outside the gene matches. The DNA for the CDR3 is TGTGCCAGCAGCCAAGACCGGCGGGAATGGCGGGAGCTGGGTGAGCAGTTCTTC. This codes for CASSQDRREWRELGEQFF. The complete variable domain, with remaining parts taken from reference TRBV14 and TRBJ2-1, reads EAGVTQFPSHSVIEKGQTVTLRCDPISGHDNLYWYRRVMGKEIKFLLHFVKESKQDESGMPNNRFLAERTGGTYSTLKVQPAELEDSGVYFCASSQDRREWRELGEQFFGPGTRLTVL.

The chain recombines TRBV11-1 with TRBJ2-7, with D unclear. Trimming stripped 1 base from V and 0 bases from J, with 13 bases between. Germline V gene data show CDR1 as SGHAT and CDR2 as FQDESV (reference sequence). This CDR3 contains 16 residues. CDR3 loop: CASSLVIWASSYEQYF. The CDR3 coding sequence is TGTGCCAGCAGCTTAGTGATCTGGGCCAGCTCCTACGAGCAGTACTTC.

Only a few counts were recorded for this clonotype. This chain uses TRBV6-5 with TRBJ2-7; tentative D call: TRBD2 (6 bases). Germline-derived CDR1 and CDR2 are MNHEY and SVGAGI. The CDR3 extends over 12 amino acids. V gave up 10 bases and J gave up 4 bases, with 14 bases separating them. The CDR3 region has the DNA TGTGCCACCCAAACGGAGGGGTACGAGCAGTACTTC. It is translated as CATQTEGYEQYF.